Each of the 13 T cell receptor beta chains below was sequenced from the same sample in a study of T cell changes during pregnancy in multiple sclerosis. Assay: immunoSEQ multiplex PCR; the TCRdb copy retains only in-frame clones and omits some. Of about 46,000 clones listed, 75% to 95% were seen once; the top ten hold roughly 3%. This material consisted of CD8+ T cells from peripheral blood mononuclear cells, taken in the second trimester of pregnancy. These receptors came from a female donor with multiple sclerosis, enrolled in a pregnancy study.

The chain couples TRBV19 to TRBJ1-1; 9 nucleotides line up with TRBD1. CDR1 and CDR2 from the germline V gene are LNHDA and SQIVND (reference sequence). With 6 bases clipped from V and 7 bases from J, the junction kept 9 bases outside the gene matches. The CDR3 has 14 residues. CDR3 amino acids: CASRTEGQGLEAFF. CDR3 bases: TGTGCCAGTAGGACAGAAGGACAGGGGCTTGAAGCTTTCTTT.

This clone was observed a single time. The rearrangement links TRBV5-8 to TRBJ1-4; D is uncertain. There are 20 residues in the CDR3. Trimming took 4 bases from V and 0 from J, leaving 25 bases between them. Germline V lookup: CDR1 SGHTS, CDR2 YDEGEE. The CDR3 sequence is CASSPLLVKNTGTTNEKLFF. CDR3 in DNA: TGTGCCAGCAGCCCGTTACTAGTAAAGAACACCGGGACAACTAATGAAAAACTGTTTTTT.

The rearrangement links TRBV4-3 to TRBJ2-7; D is ambiguous. Germline V gene sequence: CDR1 LGHNA, CDR2 YSLEER. The CDR3 spans 13 residues. Between the trimmed V and J ends, which lost 0 bases and 3 bases, there was a span of 6 bases. The chain's CDR3 is CASSQDQNYEQYF. The CDR3 region has the DNA TGCGCCAGCAGCCAAGATCAGAACTACGAGCAGTACTTC.

V is TRBV5-5 and J is TRBJ2-3, with 8 positions matching TRBD2. Germline V gene data show CDR1 as SGHKS and CDR2 as YYEKEE (reference sequence). Trimming removed 6 bases from V and 5 bases from J; junction bases left unmatched: 8. This CDR3 region has 14 residues. The CDR3 protein is CASMLAGTRDTQYF. In DNA form, the CDR3 reads TGTGCCAGCATGTTAGCGGGGACTAGAGATACGCAGTATTTT.

This clone appeared once. The chain is built from TRBV12-5 and TRBJ1-4; possibly TRBD1 for D (6 bases). CDR1 is LGHNT, CDR2 FRNRAP, per germline. V shed 3 bases and J shed 0 bases, with 17 bases lying between them. This CDR3 comprises 18 residues. DNA for the CDR3: TGTGCTAGTGGTTTTAACAGGGCCGAGAGGTCAACTAATGAAAAACTGTTTTTT. It yields the protein CASGFNRAERSTNEKLFF.

CDR3 in amino acids: CASSPTGGGGNTIYF. CDR3 nucleotides: TGTGCCAGCAGCCCAACCGGGGGGGGAGGAAACACCATATATTTT. The V gene is TRBV9, the J gene TRBJ1-3, with a weak D call TRBD1 (5 bases). The CDR3 sequence is 15 residues long. V lost 4 bases and J lost 4, with 15 bases in between. Germline V gene data show CDR1 as SGDLS and CDR2 as YYNGEE.

The rearrangement joins TRBV7-9 to TRBJ2-7, with D perhaps TRBD1 (6 bases). Germline CDR1 SEHNR, CDR2 FQNEAQ (reference sequence). Trimming took off 2 bases at V and 6 bases at J, with 14 bases between the two ends. The CDR3 is made up of 14 amino acids. This chain's CDR3 is CASSLRTVSGEQYF. The CDR3 DNA reads TGTGCCAGCAGCTTAAGGACAGTGTCCGGCGAGCAGTACTTC.

The chain has TRBV19 and TRBJ1-6; D unresolved. CDR3 length equals 14 residues. V gave up 1 base and J gave up 7 bases, with 8 bases separating them. In germline, CDR1 is LNHDA, CDR2 SQIVND (reference sequence). The CDR3 region has the DNA TGTGCCAGTAGTATAGTACAGCTCAATTCACCCCTCCACTTT. This codes for CASSIVQLNSPLHF.

The chain recombines TRBV4-2 with TRBJ2-3, with 7 bases lining up with TRBD2. The CDR3 runs 16 residues. In germline, CDR1 is LGHNA, CDR2 YNFKEQ. Unmatched junction bases numbered 7, after V lost 1 base and J lost 3 bases. The CDR3 loop is CASSQVGAGRTDTQYF. CDR3 coding DNA: TGTGCCAGCAGCCAAGTGGGAGCGGGGCGGACAGATACGCAGTATTTT.

This clone was seen a single time. The chain uses TRBV6-1 and TRBJ1-2; the match to TRBD1 covers 10 bases. The trim removed 10 bases at V and 4 bases at J, leaving 3 bases unmatched. Germline CDR1 and CDR2: MNHNS and SASEGT. The CDR3 totals 12 residues. The CDR3 DNA follows: TGTGCCACCCGGACAGGGGGCTATGGCTACACCTTC. Protein sequence: CATRTGGYGYTF.

This sequence joins TRBV7-8 and TRBJ1-5; D is possibly TRBD1 (5 bases). This CDR3 is 14 amino acids long. V lost 1 base to trimming and J lost 4 bases, with 8 bases between them. Germline CDR1 and CDR2: SGHVS and FQNEAQ. CDR3 coding DNA: TGTGCCAGCAGCTTAGTGGCAGGGAATCAGCCCCAGCATTTT. Its protein is CASSLVAGNQPQHF.

This chain links TRBV7-3 with TRBJ2-5, with D possibly matching TRBD1 (6 bases). The V end lost 2 bases, the J end lost 2 bases, and 18 bases lay between the germline ends. Looked up from germline, CDR1 is SGHTA and CDR2 is FQGTGA. CDR3 length equals 17 residues. The CDR3: CASSLYPSRGQQETQYF. CDR3 nucleotide sequence: TGTGCCAGCAGCTTATACCCCAGCAGGGGCCAACAAGAGACCCAGTACTTC.

The J gene is TRBJ2-3, the V gene TRBV15; 7 bases align to TRBD1. V lost 1 base, J lost 0 bases, and 7 bases stayed unmatched. The CDR3 covers 17 residues. Germline-derived CDR1 and CDR2 are LNHNV and YYDKDF (reference sequence). Here the CDR3 DNA reads TGTGCCACCAGCAGAGGGACACAGGGGATTAGCACAGATACGCAGTATTTT. It translates to CATSRGTQGISTDTQYF.